This TCR beta chain was retrieved from a study of T cells expressing NK-cell markers. Reprocessing the 5' RACE reads, TCRdb reports a single entry for every CDR3 protein and omits DNA. The repertoire shows 300,000 or so distinct CDR3 sequences; the top ten hold roughly 4.2%. The sequence was collected from a woman between 18 and 70 years old in good health. Sequencing input: blood T cells: a sorted CD56 or NKG2C T cell subset, CD4+ or CD8+ T cells, or bulk PBMC T cells (not recorded which).

CDR3 amino acids: CASSQIAGDFSYEQYF. The chain is built from TRBV5-1 and TRBJ2-7; checking the TCRdb D call of TRBD2 is not possible without DNA. This CDR3 region has 16 residues. Per the germline V gene, CDR1 is SGHRS and CDR2 is YFSETQ.